The clone carrying this TCR beta chain has only one observation. Its antigen is not known. The CDR3 is made up of 14 amino acids. Germline values: CDR1 SGHNT, CDR2 YYREEE (reference sequence). With 4 bases removed from V and 2 bases from J, the gap between germline ends came to 12 bases. The sample comes from a study of shared clonotypes between healthy human individuals. Broader study findings: Several donors held about 5% of naive CD4 clonotypes in common.

Only in-frame clones appear in the TCRdb table, and some are missing; sequencing was by immunoSEQ multiplex PCR. The profile covers more than 400,000 clones, with 90% to 97% appearing a single time and about 0.067% taken by the ten largest. Sequencing was performed on naive CD4+ T cells sorted from blood. Documented subset: CD45RA+ positively selected. J is TRBJ2-5 and V is TRBV5-4; D assignment may be TRBD1 or TRBD2 (6 bases each). The clonotype originates from a woman aged 25 to 39 in good health. The CDR3 loop is CASSRGGGQETQYF. The DNA for the CDR3 is TGTGCCAGCAGCCGAGGAGGGGGGCAAGAGACCCAGTACTTC.